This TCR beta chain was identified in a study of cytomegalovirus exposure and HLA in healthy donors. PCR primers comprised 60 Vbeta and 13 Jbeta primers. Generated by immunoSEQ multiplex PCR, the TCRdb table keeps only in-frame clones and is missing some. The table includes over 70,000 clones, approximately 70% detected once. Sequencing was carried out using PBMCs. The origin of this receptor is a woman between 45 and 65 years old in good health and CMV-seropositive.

DNA of the CDR3: TGTGCCATCAGTGAGTCTTGGGCAGGGAACAATGAGCAGTTCTTC. Its translation: CAISESWAGNNEQFF. The chain joins TRBV10-3 to TRBJ2-1; possible D gene TRBD1, 5 bases. The CDR3 length is 15 residues. Per germline, CDR1 ENHRY and CDR2 SYGVKD. V shed 0 bases and J shed 5 bases, with 11 bases lying between them.